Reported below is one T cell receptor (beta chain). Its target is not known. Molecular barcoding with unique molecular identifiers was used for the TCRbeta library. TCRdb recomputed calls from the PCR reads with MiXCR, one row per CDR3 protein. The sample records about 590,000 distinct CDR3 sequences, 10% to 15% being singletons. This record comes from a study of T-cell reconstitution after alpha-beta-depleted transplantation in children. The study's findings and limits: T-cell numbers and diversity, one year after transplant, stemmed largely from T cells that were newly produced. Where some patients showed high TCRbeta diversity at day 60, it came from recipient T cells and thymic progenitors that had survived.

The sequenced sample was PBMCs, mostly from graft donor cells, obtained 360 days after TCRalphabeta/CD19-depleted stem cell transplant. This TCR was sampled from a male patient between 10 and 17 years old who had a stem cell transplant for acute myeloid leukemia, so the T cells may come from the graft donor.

CDR3 in amino acids: CASSRGQGLQETQYF. CDR3 DNA: TGTGCCAGCAGCCGCGGACAGGGGCTGCAAGAGACCCAGTACTTC. The chain has TRBV7-3 and TRBJ2-5; TRBD1 agrees at 9 bases. The V and J ends lost 5 bases and 2 bases, in that order; junction bases with no gene match: 6. Per the germline V gene, CDR1 is SGHTA and CDR2 is FQGTGA. The CDR3 covers 15 residues.